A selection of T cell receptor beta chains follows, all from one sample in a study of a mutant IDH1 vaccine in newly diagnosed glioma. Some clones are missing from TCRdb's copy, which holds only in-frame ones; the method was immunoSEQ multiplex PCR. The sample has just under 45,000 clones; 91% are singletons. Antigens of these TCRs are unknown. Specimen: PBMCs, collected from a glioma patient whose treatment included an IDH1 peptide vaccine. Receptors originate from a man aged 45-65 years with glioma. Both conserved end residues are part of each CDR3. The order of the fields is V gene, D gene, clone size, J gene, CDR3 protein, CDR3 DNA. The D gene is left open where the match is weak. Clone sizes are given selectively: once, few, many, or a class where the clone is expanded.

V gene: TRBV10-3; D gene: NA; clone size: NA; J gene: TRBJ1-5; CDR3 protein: CAISGQESNQPQHF; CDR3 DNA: TGTGCCATCAGTGGGCAGGAGTCGAATCAGCCCCAGCATTTT
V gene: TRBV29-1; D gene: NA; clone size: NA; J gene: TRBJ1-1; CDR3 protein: CSVEAPGTMNTEAFF; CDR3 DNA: TGCAGCGTTGAAGCCCCAGGGACCATGAACACTGAAGCTTTCTTT
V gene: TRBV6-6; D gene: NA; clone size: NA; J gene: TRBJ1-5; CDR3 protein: CASRAAGGREPQHF; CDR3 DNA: TGTGCCAGCAGGGCAGCGGGGGGAAGGGAGCCCCAGCATTTT
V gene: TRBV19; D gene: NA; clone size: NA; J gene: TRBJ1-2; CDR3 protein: CASTGDGYGYTF; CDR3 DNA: TGTGCCAGTACGGGGGATGGCTATGGCTACACCTTC
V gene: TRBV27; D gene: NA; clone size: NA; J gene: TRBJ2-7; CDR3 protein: CASGRTSYEQYF; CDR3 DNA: TGTGCCAGCGGCAGGACATCCTACGAGCAGTACTTC
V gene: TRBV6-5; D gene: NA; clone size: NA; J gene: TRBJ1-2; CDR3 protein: CASSLGSRSNYGYTF; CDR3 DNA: TGTGCCAGCAGTCTAGGCTCTCGGAGTAACTATGGCTACACCTTC
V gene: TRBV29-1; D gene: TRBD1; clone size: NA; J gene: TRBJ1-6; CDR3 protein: CSATTGGSPLHF; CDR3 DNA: TGCAGCGCAACGACAGGGGGTTCACCCCTCCACTTT
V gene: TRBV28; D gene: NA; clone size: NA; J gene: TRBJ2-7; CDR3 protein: CASTVRDEQYF; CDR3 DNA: TGTGCCAGCACCGTCCGAGACGAGCAGTACTTC
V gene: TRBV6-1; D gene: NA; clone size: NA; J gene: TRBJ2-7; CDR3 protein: CASSPTYEQYF; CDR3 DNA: TGTGCCAGCAGTCCAACCTACGAGCAGTACTTC
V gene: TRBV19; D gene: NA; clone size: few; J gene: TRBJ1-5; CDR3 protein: CASSIYRGDQPQHF; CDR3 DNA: TGTGCCAGTAGTATTTATCGGGGGGATCAGCCCCAGCATTTT
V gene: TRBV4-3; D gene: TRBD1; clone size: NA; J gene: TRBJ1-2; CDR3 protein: CASSQEQGDYGYTF; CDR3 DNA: TGCGCCAGCAGCCAAGAACAGGGGGACTATGGCTACACCTTC
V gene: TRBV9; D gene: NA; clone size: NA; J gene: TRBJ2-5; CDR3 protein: CASSVDAGGLQGETQYF; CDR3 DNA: TGTGCCAGCAGCGTAGACGCGGGGGGACTACAGGGGGAGACCCAGTACTTC
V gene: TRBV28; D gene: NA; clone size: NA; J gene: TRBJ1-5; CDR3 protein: CASSFIERADQPQHF; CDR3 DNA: TGTGCCAGCAGTTTTATTGAGAGGGCTGATCAGCCCCAGCATTTT
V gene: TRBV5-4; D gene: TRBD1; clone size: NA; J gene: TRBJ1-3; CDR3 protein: CASSWDRANTIYF; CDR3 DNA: TGTGCCAGCAGCTGGGACAGGGCTAACACCATATATTTT
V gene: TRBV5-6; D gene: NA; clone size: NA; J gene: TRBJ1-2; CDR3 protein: CASSFGRGNDGYTF; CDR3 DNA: TGTGCCAGCAGCTTTGGTCGGGGGAACGATGGCTACACCTTC
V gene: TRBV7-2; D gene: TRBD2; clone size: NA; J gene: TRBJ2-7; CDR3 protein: CASSTTSGTPYEQYF; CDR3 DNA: TGTGCCAGCAGCACGACTAGCGGGACCCCCTACGAGCAGTACTTC
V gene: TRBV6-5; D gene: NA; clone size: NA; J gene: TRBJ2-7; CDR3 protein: CASSYSYGYEQYF; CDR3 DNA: TGTGCCAGCAGTTACTCGTATGGGTACGAGCAGTACTTC
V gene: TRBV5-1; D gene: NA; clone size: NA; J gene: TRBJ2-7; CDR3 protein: CASSLVVRSSYEQYF; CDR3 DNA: TGCGCCAGCAGCTTGGTAGTGCGGAGCTCCTACGAGCAGTACTTC
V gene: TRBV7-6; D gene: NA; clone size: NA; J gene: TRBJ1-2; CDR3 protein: CASSSGLGRGYTF; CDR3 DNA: TGTGCCAGCAGCTCGGGTCTGGGACGGGGCTACACCTTC
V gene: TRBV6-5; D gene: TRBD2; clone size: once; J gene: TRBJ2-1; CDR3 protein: CASTTSEYNEQFF; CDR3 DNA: TGTGCCAGCACAACTAGCGAGTACAATGAGCAGTTCTTC
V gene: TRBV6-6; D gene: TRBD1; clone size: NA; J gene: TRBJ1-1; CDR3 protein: CASSDRQGMNTEAFF; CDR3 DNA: TGTGCCAGCAGTGACCGACAGGGTATGAACACTGAAGCTTTCTTT
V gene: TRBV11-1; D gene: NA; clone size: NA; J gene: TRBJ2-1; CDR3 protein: CASSLVQGREQFF; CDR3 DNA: TGTGCCAGCAGCTTAGTGCAGGGTCGGGAGCAGTTCTTC
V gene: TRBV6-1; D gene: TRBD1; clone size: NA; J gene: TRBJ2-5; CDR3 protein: CASSGGTAQETQYF; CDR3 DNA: TGTGCCAGCAGTGGTGGGACAGCTCAAGAGACCCAGTACTTC
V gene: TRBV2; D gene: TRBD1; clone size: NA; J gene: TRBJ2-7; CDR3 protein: CASRAGTGAYEQYF; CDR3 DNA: TGTGCCAGCAGGGCCGGGACAGGAGCGTACGAGCAGTACTTC
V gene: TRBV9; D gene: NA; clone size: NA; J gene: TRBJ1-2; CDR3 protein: CASSVGGEGYGYTF; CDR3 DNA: TGTGCCAGCAGCGTAGGGGGAGAGGGTTATGGCTACACCTTC
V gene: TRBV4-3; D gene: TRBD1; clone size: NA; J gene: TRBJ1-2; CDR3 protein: CASSQDGRGQTSAGYTF; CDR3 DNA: TGCGCCAGCAGCCAAGACGGCAGGGGGCAAACTTCGGCCGGCTACACCTTC
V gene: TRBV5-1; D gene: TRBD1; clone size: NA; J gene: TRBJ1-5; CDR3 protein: CASSLGTGPNQPQHF; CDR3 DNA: TGCGCCAGCAGCTTGGGGACAGGCCCCAATCAGCCCCAGCATTTT
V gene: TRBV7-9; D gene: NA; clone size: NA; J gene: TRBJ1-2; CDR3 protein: CASGGQANYGYTF; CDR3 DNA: TGTGCCAGTGGGGGTCAAGCTAACTATGGCTACACCTTC
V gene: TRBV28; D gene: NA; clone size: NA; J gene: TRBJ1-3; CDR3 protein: CASRDSRSGNTIYF; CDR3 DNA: TGTGCCAGCAGGGACAGCCGCTCTGGAAACACCATATATTTT
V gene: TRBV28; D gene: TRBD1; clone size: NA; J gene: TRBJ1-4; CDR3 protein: CASSLAGGASNEKLFF; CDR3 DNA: TGTGCCAGCAGTTTGGCAGGGGGCGCGTCTAATGAAAAACTGTTTTTT
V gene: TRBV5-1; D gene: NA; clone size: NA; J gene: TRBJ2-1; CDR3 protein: CASSLAAGQYNEQFF; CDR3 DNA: TGCGCCAGCAGCTTGGCTGCGGGACAGTACAATGAGCAGTTCTTC
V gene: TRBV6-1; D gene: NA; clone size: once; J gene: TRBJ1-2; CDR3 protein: CASSEPRLYGYTF; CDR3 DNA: TGTGCCAGCAGTGAACCCCGGCTCTATGGCTACACCTTC
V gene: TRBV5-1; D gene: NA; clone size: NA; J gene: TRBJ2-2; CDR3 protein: CASSRASANTGELFF; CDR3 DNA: TGCGCCAGCTCCAGGGCTAGCGCGAACACCGGGGAGCTGTTTTTT
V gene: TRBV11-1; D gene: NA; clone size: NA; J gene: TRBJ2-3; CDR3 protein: CASSSPYSGTSTDTQYF; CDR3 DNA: TGTGCCAGCAGCTCCCCCTATAGCGGAACTAGCACAGATACGCAGTATTTT
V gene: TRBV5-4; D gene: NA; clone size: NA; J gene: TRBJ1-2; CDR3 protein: CASSLRGAEGYTF; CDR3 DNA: TGTGCCAGCAGCTTGCGGGGGGCGGAGGGCTACACCTTC
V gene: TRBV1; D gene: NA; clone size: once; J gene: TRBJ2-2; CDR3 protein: CTTPEGTSGSRTGELFF; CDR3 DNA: TGCACCACTCCGGAGGGGACTAGCGGGAGCCGCACCGGGGAGCTGTTTTTT
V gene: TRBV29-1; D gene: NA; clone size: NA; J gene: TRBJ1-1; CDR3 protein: CSVENTEAFF; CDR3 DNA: TGCAGCGTTGAAAACACTGAAGCTTTCTTT
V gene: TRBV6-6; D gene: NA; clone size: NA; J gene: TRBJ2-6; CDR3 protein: CASNRGSSGANVLTF; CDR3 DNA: TGTGCCAGCAACCGGGGTTCCTCTGGGGCCAACGTCCTGACTTTC
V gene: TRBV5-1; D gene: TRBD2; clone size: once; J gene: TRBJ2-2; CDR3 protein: CASTTSGGNTGELFF; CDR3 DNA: TGCGCCAGCACCACTAGCGGGGGGAACACCGGGGAGCTGTTTTTT
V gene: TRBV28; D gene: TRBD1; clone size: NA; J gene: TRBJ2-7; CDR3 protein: CASSSGTAIFEQYF; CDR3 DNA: TGTGCCAGCAGTTCCGGGACAGCCATCTTCGAGCAGTACTTC
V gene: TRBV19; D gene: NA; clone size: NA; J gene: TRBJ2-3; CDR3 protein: CASSIGGQGVAQYF; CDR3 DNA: TGTGCCAGTAGTATAGGAGGGCAGGGTGTGGCGCAGTATTTT
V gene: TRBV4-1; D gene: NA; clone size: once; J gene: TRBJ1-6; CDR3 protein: CASSQDMDSFPNSPLHF; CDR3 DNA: TGCGCCAGCAGCCAAGATATGGACAGCTTTCCCAATTCACCCCTCCACTTT
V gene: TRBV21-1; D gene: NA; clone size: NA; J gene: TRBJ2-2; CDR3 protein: CASSRREWGGELFF; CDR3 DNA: TGTGCCAGCAGCCGGCGGGAGTGGGGCGGGGAGCTGTTTTTT
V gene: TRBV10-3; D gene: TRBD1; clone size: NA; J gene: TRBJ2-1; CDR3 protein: CAADVPGTGYLNNEQFF; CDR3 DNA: TGTGCCGCAGACGTTCCCGGGACAGGGTACTTGAACAATGAGCAGTTCTTC
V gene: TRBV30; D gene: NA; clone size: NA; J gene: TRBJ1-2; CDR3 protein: CAWSSWLGYTF; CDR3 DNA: TGTGCCTGGAGTTCATGGCTGGGCTACACCTTC
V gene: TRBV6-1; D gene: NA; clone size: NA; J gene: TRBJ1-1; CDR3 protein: CASRTVNTEAFF; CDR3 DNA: TGTGCCAGCAGGACAGTGAACACTGAAGCTTTCTTT
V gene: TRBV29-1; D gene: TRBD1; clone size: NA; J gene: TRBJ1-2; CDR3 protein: CSVPARALTGNYGYTF; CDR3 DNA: TGCAGCGTTCCCGCCCGGGCCCTGACAGGGAACTATGGCTACACCTTC
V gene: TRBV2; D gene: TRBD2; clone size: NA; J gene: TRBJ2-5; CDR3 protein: CASTALRGNQETQYF; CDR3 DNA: TGTGCCAGCACGGCCCTGCGGGGGAACCAAGAGACCCAGTACTTC
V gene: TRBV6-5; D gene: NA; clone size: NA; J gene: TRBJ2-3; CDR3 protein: CASSYSGGTDTQYF; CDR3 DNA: TGTGCCAGCAGTTACTCCGGAGGCACAGATACGCAGTATTTT
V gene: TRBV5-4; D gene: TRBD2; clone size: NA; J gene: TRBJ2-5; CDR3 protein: CASSLDPSGSTQETQYF; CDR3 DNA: TGTGCCAGCAGCTTGGATCCTAGCGGGTCAACACAAGAGACCCAGTACTTC
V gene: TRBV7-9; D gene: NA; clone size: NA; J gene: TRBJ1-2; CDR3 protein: CASSLGQPAGGYTF; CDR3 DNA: TGTGCCAGCAGCTTAGGCCAGCCGGCCGGGGGCTACACCTTC
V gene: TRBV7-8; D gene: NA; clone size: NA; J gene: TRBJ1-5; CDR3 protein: CASTPLVGDNQPQHF; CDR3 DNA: TGTGCCAGCACCCCTCTCGTAGGGGACAATCAGCCCCAGCATTTT
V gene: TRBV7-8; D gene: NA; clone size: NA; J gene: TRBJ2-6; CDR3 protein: CASTPPGTGANVLTF; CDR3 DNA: TGTGCCAGCACCCCCCCCGGAACTGGGGCCAACGTCCTGACTTTC